Detailed here is one T cell receptor (beta chain). Ten or more counts support this clonotype. No antigen is known for it. Nothing much larger sits one base from this clone, and base qualities are not available. The receptor library was made with 5' RACE. The sequencer was a NextSeq 500. Unique molecular identifiers were attached to individual cDNA molecules in the TCR library protocol so that sequencing error and PCR bias could be corrected. Both TCR alpha and beta chains were sequenced, and tight co-correlation was observed between alpha and beta sequence abundances in each sample. For the original study's pipeline: Decombinator V4 was used to annotate TCR sequences for V gene, J gene and CDR3. Expanded TCRs were defined as changing significantly between any two time points under a Poisson model with p below 0.0001. TCR abundances were normalised to the total number of TCRs sequenced per sample and expressed as counts per million. TRAV1-2 paired with TRAJ12, TRAJ20 or TRAJ33 defined MAIT TCRs, while TRAV10 paired with TRAJ18 defined iNKT TCRs. VDJdb, accessed 1 November 2021, was searched for CMV, EBV and SARS-CoV-2 annotated TCRs, with TCRs annotated for multiple antigens excluded. Through fastp at Q25 and MiXCR, TCRdb rebuilt clones from the public reads, retaining in-frame beta chains. Each entry merges the rows of one CDR3 protein and shows their most common DNA and genes. V and J calls and clone size were set by TCRdb, not the authors. Present in this sample are 50,000 to 60,000 distinct CDR3 sequences, 6% to 7% of which were seen just once. The ten largest account for 3.5% to 4% of the sample.

The CDR3 numbers 16 residues from cysteine through phenylalanine. CDR3 DNA is the only sequence kept; it has 48 bases, read in frame from the first base. V is trimmed back by 1 base and J by 8 bases, and the junction contains 10 bases that no gene match accounts for. CDR1 and CDR2, per the germline V gene, are KGHSH and LQKENI. This specimen belongs to a study of early T cells in non-severe SARS-CoV-2 infection (dated by TCRdb to the early 2020s). Study-level background: Bulk RNA from unsorted whole blood was used for TCR sequencing, so alpha and beta chains could not be paired.

Study-wide conclusions, independent of this receptor: VDJdb matching was skewed toward anti-spike CD8 responses and likely underestimated virus-specific expansions by missing private and CD4 specificities.

Set within a cohort of healthcare workers in London, UK, this nested case-control study involved weekly PCR testing of nasopharyngeal swabs along with blood sampling. Healthcare workers were recruited during the week of the UK lockdown, between 23 and 31 March 2020, and followed weekly for up to about 15 weeks. Recombination linked TRBV18 to TRBJ1-4, with TRBD1 matching 7 junction bases. This TCR was sampled from an adult who was a healthcare worker with PCR-confirmed SARS-CoV-2 infection or an uninfected control (not recorded which). What was sequenced was whole blood. Here the CDR3 is given as CASSPLEGQSWEKLFF. The DNA sequence is given as TGTGCCAGCTCACCACTCGAGGGACAGTCTTGGGAAAAACTGTTTTTT. Where the CDR3 stops, the reference TRBV18 and TRBJ1-4 genes take over; the full variable domain is NAGVMQNPRHLVRRRGQEARLRCSPMKGHSHVYWYRQLPEEGLKFMVYLQKENIIDESGMPKERFSAEFPKEGPSILRIQQVVRGDSAAYFCASSPLEGQSWEKLFFGSGTQLSVL.